This T cell receptor (beta chain) came from a study of T cell responses to AZD1222 COVID-19 vaccine. Regarding the study as a whole: Donor demographics were predominantly white British with a female majority; clonal diversity may be underestimated. Spike-wide coverage was observed for vaccine-associated CD4 TCRs, with dominant responses at 160-218 and 743-854.

Notes on this clone: Its matching antigen is unknown.

Germline CDR1 is MNHEY and CDR2 is SVGAGI. V was cut by 0 bases and J by 1 base, with 7 bases left in between. The length of the CDR3 is 16 residues. TCRdb keeps only in-frame clones here, not all; method: immunoSEQ multiplex PCR. The table includes 80,000 or so clones, 85% to 95% detected once. The specimen comprised peripheral blood, sampled on day 0 of MenACWY control vaccination. The source of this sequence is an adult in good health. The chain joins TRBV6-5 to TRBJ1-6; D gene uncertain. CDR3 nucleotide sequence: TGTGCCAGCAGTTACTCCCGAGGGTCCTATAATTCACCCCTCCACTTT. Translation gives CASSYSRGSYNSPLHF.